This entry lists 31 T cell receptor beta chains sequenced from one sample in a study of breast tumors, draining lymph nodes, adjacent tissues (dated by TCRdb to about 2016). Library prep was done by multiplex PCR. The instrument was an Illumina HiSeq 2000. TCRdb applied fastp at Q25 and MiXCR to the public reads, then kept only in-frame beta chains. A single entry per CDR3 protein holds the most common genes and DNA from its merged rows. The sample table records fewer than 200,000 distinct CDR3 sequences; around 35% of these occur just once. In total, the top ten clones hold around 3.5% of the sample. Lymph node samples were obtained from the axillary draining lymph nodes of breast cancer patients. The sequencing input was axillary lymph node tissue. All receptors derive from a female donor with breast cancer. Some clones in this sample may be carry-over from other donors' samples.

This clonotype occurred many times. This chain links TRBV20-1 with TRBJ2-7, with D possibly matching TRBD1 (5 bases). The V gene's germline CDR1 is DFQATT and CDR2 SNEGSKA (reference sequence). Trimming left V 5 bases short and J 0 bases short, with 20 bases between. The CDR3 runs to 16 residues. The CDR3 spells CSARAHEGDISYEQYF. The CDR3 DNA reads as TGCAGTGCTCGTGCCCACGAAGGGGATATCTCCTACGAGCAGTACTTC.

The chain has TRBV25-1 and TRBJ1-3; 9 positions agree with TRBD1. The V gene end was trimmed by 8 bases and the J gene end by 1 base; junction bases not matched to a gene: 9. Germline V CDR1 and CDR2: MGHDK, SYGVNS. The CDR3 covers 16 residues. CDR3 in amino acids: CASALTGGESGNTIYF. CDR3 sequence (DNA): TGTGCCAGCGCATTAACAGGGGGCGAGTCTGGAAACACCATATATTTT.

This clonotype was seen ten or more times. The chain uses TRBV7-9 and TRBJ2-1; D gene ambiguous. Germline V gives CDR1 SEHNR, CDR2 FQNEAQ (reference sequence). The CDR3 spans 12 residues. Trimming removed 1 base from V and 8 bases from J, with 6 bases in between. The CDR3 DNA follows: TGTGCCAGCAGCTTAGTGGCCCATGAGCAGTTCTTC. Translated: CASSLVAHEQFF. Full variable domain (rest looked up from reference TRBV7-9 and TRBJ2-1): DTGVSQNPRHKITKRGQNVTFRCDPISEHNRLYWYRQTLGQGPEFLTYFQNEAQLEKSRLLSDRFSAERPKGSFSTLEIQRTEQGDSAMYLCASSLVAHEQFFGPGTRLTVL.

This chain connects TRBV20-1 to TRBJ1-1, with 7 bases matching TRBD1. The V gene's germline CDR1 is DFQATT and CDR2 SNEGSKA (reference sequence). This CDR3 region has 14 residues. The junction had 10 bases not matched to a gene; V was cut back by 3 bases and J by 6 bases. Here the CDR3 DNA reads TGCAGTGCTAGGGCACAGGGGCTGATGGCTGAAGCTTTCTTT. This sequence encodes CSARAQGLMAEAFF.

The chain has TRBV28 and TRBJ1-4; D possibly corresponds to TRBD1 (5 bases). CDR3 length: 13 residues. The germline V gene encodes CDR1 MDHEN and CDR2 SYDVKM. Trimming shortened V by 11 bases and J by 8 bases, and 18 bases separated the two germline ends. The CDR3 DNA reads as TGTGCCTGCACCCGAGGGACTCTGGAAAAACTGTTTTTT. Protein sequence: CACTRGTLEKLFF.

This sequence joins TRBV10-2 and TRBJ2-7, with 13 bases identical to TRBD2. This CDR3 region has 15 residues. Germline lookup yields CDR1 WSHSY and CDR2 SAAADI. The V and J ends lost 7 bases and 2 bases, in that order; junction bases with no gene match: 5. The CDR3 coding sequence is TGCGCCAGCACCAGGACTAGCGGGAGCCCCTACGAGCAGTACTTC. It is translated as CASTRTSGSPYEQYF.

The table lists this clonotype with many counts. The chain is built from TRBV30 and TRBJ1-3; a possible D gene is TRBD1 (5 bases). V lost 5 bases and J 4 bases, leaving 15 bases between the germline ends. Germline V gene data show CDR1 as GTSNPN and CDR2 as SVGIG (reference sequence). The CDR3 consists of 14 residues. The CDR3: CAWSSGFGGNTIYF. The DNA for the CDR3 is TGTGCCTGGTCCTCAGGGTTCGGCGGAAACACCATATATTTT.

This clonotype was seen at least ten times. The chain carries TRBV5-4 and TRBJ2-7; D perhaps matches TRBD1 (6 bases). V gave up 2 bases and J gave up 5 bases, with 11 bases separating them. Germline V gene data show CDR1 as SGHNT and CDR2 as YYREEE (reference sequence). The CDR3 covers 13 residues. The CDR3 is CASSFLAGDEQYF. The CDR3 nucleotides are TGTGCCAGCAGCTTTCTGGCAGGGGACGAGCAGTACTTC.

About this clonotype itself: At one end the junction does not follow the germline gene, possibly because of a read error. V and J are TRBV5-6 and TRBJ2-2; maybe TRBD2 (5 bases). The CDR3 sequence is 14 residues long. In germline, CDR1 is SGHDT, CDR2 YYEEEE. The CDR3 spells CANSSTPRGGELFF. CDR3 DNA sequence: TGTGCCAACAGCTCGACCCCTCGGGGTGGGGAGCTGTTTTTT.

This clonotype showed up many times. CDR3 residues: CASSQGPSNQPQHF. CDR3 bases: TGTGCCAGCAGTCAGGGACCCAGCAATCAGCCCCAGCATTTT. The V gene is TRBV12-3 or TRBV12-4, the J gene TRBJ1-5, with D maybe TRBD1 (5 bases). This CDR3 is built from 14 residues. Deletions cut 5 bases from V and 1 base from J, with 9 bases between.

This clonotype was picked up many times. The chain links TRBV6-5 to TRBJ2-7, with 12 bases that match TRBD1. The J segment lost 5 bases and the V segment lost 5 bases, leaving 7 bases of the junction unmatched. The CDR3 runs 15 residues. CDR1 is MNHEY, CDR2 SVGAGI, per germline. This CDR3 reads CASSRSGTGGNEQYF. In DNA, the CDR3 is TGTGCCAGCAGTAGATCCGGGACAGGGGGCAACGAGCAGTACTTC.

This clonotype was picked up one time. The chain combines TRBV11-2 with TRBJ1-4, with TRBD1 matching 10 bases. V trimming: 6 bases; J trimming: 8 bases; junction bases outside the gene matches: 9. This CDR3 has 15 amino acids. In germline, CDR1 is SGHAT, CDR2 FQNNGV. CDR3 loop: CASSSPGTGDEKLFF. The CDR3, as DNA: TGTGCCAGCAGTTCACCTGGGACAGGGGACGAAAAACTGTTTTTT.

Many counts were recorded for this clonotype. The chain joins TRBV12-3 or TRBV12-4 to TRBJ2-7, with 12 nucleotides matching TRBD1. The ends lost 5 bases at V and 4 bases at J; junction bases unmatched: 3. The CDR3 is 14 amino acids. The CDR3 coding sequence is TGTGCCAGCAGTCCGGGACAGGGGGCTTACGAGCAGTACTTC. It codes for CASSPGQGAYEQYF.

This clonotype was counted many times. J is TRBJ1-5 and V is TRBV19, with 8 bases that match TRBD1. V lost 8 bases and J lost 3; bases outside the gene matches: 6. The CDR3 is 14 residues long. Germline CDR1 LNHDA, CDR2 SQIVND (reference sequence). The CDR3 region has the DNA TGTGCCAGTTCGGACAGGGCCTACAATCAGCCCCAGCATTTT. Amino acids: CASSDRAYNQPQHF. The variable domain in full, completed from reference TRBV19 and TRBJ1-5, reads DGGITQSPKYLFRKEGQNVTLSCEQNLNHDAMYWYRQDPGQGLRLIYYSQIVNDFQKGDIAEGYSVSREKKESFPLTVTSAQKNPTAFYLCASSDRAYNQPQHFGDGTRLSIL.

The V call is TRBV30, the J call TRBJ1-1; D unclear. The CDR3 loop spans 13 amino acids. Germline V CDR1 and CDR2: GTSNPN, SVGIG (reference sequence). Between the trimmed V and J ends, which lost 4 bases and 1 base, there was a span of 10 bases. The CDR3 sequence: CAWNSRGNTEAFF. DNA for the CDR3: TGTGCCTGGAATAGCCGCGGGAACACTGAAGCTTTCTTT.

This rearrangement joins TRBV5-5 to TRBJ2-4; D unclear. V lost 3 bases to trimming and J lost 8 bases, with 6 bases between them. In germline, CDR1 is SGHKS, CDR2 YYEKEE (reference sequence). The CDR3 is 11 amino acids. The CDR3 region is CASSSEDIQYF. Written as DNA, the CDR3 is TGTGCCAGCAGCTCCGAAGACATTCAGTACTTC.

This clonotype showed up just a few times. The chain is built from TRBV9 and TRBJ1-1; D gene ambiguous. The CDR3 covers 14 residues. V shed 2 bases and J shed 5 bases, with 13 bases lying between them. Germline CDR1 SGDLS, CDR2 YYNGEE. CDR3 DNA: TGTGCCAGCAGCGTGAAGGCAGCATCGACTGAAGCTTTCTTT. Its translation: CASSVKAASTEAFF.

This clonotype was picked up many times. Just one base apart from a much larger clone, this may be a read error. This chain uses TRBV20-1 with TRBJ2-7, with D unclear. Germline assignment: CDR1 DFQATT and CDR2 SNEGSKA (reference sequence). The CDR3 totals 14 residues. CDR3 protein: CSARLRTVSSEQYF. CDR3 sequence (DNA): TGCAGTGCTAGACTTAGGACGGTCTCCTCCGAGCAGTACTTC.

Many counts were recorded for this clonotype. J is TRBJ2-1 and V is TRBV11-2; D tentatively reads TRBD1 or TRBD2 (6 bases each). Germline lookup yields CDR1 SGHAT and CDR2 FQNNGV. V lost 4 bases and J 12 bases, leaving 13 bases between the germline ends. The CDR3 runs 12 residues. The CDR3 DNA is TGTGCCAGCAGCTCACTAGGGGGAGGGCAGTTCTTC. Amino acid sequence: CASSSLGGGQFF.

The CDR3: CASRDGPSGANVLTF. CDR3 coding DNA: TGTGCCAGCAGGGACGGACCCTCTGGGGCCAACGTCCTGACTTTC. The V call is TRBV2, the J call TRBJ2-6; D is undetermined. The CDR3 loop spans 15 amino acids. Germline loops: CDR1 SNHLY, CDR2 FYNNEI. The V end was cut by 6 bases, the J end by 0 bases, with 9 bases between.

This clonotype was detected ten times or more. J is TRBJ2-3 and V is TRBV27, with D unresolved. The CDR3 sequence is 12 residues long. The V end lost 0 bases, the J end lost 6 bases, and 4 bases lay between the germline ends. CDR1 and CDR2 (germline): MNHEY, SMNVEV (reference sequence). CDR3 sequence reads: CASSLSGDTQYF. CDR3 coding DNA: TGTGCCAGCAGTTTATCCGGGGATACGCAGTATTTT.

The genes are TRBV11-3 and TRBJ2-5; a possible D gene is TRBD1 (7 bases). Trimming pared 5 bases from V and 4 bases from J, leaving 20 bases between. The CDR3 is 16 residues long. Germline loops: CDR1 SGHNT, CDR2 YENEEA. DNA for the CDR3: TGTGCCAGCAGCCGAGGAGGGGGCCCCCTCCGAGAGACCCAGTACTTC. Its protein is CASSRGGGPLRETQYF.

Notes on this clonotype: Its ends do not fully match the called genes, so a read error is possible. V gene TRBV29-1 combines with J gene TRBJ2-1, with TRBD2 identical over 10 bases. The CDR3 is 16 residues long. Germline loops: CDR1 SQVTM, CDR2 ANQGSEA. CDR3 DNA sequence: TGCAGCGTTGAAGAAGGGAGCGGGAGGGCCTCCAATGAGCAGTCCTTT. Residues: CSVEEGSGRASNEQSF.

In the case of this clonotype: A much larger clone lies a single base off, so this may be a read error. V and J are TRBV6-5 and TRBJ2-5; a possible D gene is TRBD2 (6 bases). This CDR3 region has 16 residues. CDR1 is MNHEY and CDR2 is SVGAGI in the germline V gene. V was clipped by 5 bases and J by 0 bases, with 16 bases between them. The CDR3 spells CASSHGGGGYQETQYF. The DNA of the CDR3 is TGTGCCAGCAGTCATGGGGGAGGCGGGTACCAAGAGACCCAGTACTTC.

About this clonotype itself: One end of the junction does not line up with germline, which may come from a read error. This chain links TRBV9 with TRBJ2-1; 8 positions agree with TRBD2. The CDR3 loop spans 17 amino acids. Germline assignment: CDR1 SGDLS and CDR2 YYNGEE. Here the CDR3 reads CVSSVATLAGSGNEQFF. CDR3 DNA sequence: TGTGTCAGCAGCGTAGCTACGCTAGCGGGTAGTGGGAACGAGCAGTTCTTC.

On this clonotype: The CDR3 carries no conserved terminal phenylalanine or tryptophan, so it likely arises from a read error. CDR3 nucleotides: TGCAGTGCTAGAGGAGGGGGCGCAGGCAATCAGCCCCAGCATGGT. Its translation: CSARGGGAGNQPQHG. The chain combines TRBV20-1 with TRBJ1-5, with 7 positions matching TRBD1. V was clipped by 1 base and J by 2 bases; unmatched bases: 5. Germline assignment: CDR1 DFQATT and CDR2 SNEGSKA (reference sequence). The CDR3 has 15 residues.

This clonotype was counted a single time. The CDR3 sequence is CASRDFNEQYF. CDR3 bases: TGTGCCAGCAGGGATTTCAACGAGCAGTACTTC. The J gene is TRBJ2-7, the V gene TRBV6-5; D gene unclear. The germline CDR1 and CDR2 sequences are MNHEY and SVGAGI. Trimming stripped 6 bases from V and 5 bases from J, with 8 bases between. CDR3 length: 11 amino acids.

On this clonotype: This may come from a read error, since a much larger clone is one base off. The genes are TRBV5-4 and TRBJ2-3; D uncertain. V was cut by 1 base and J by 7 bases, with 13 bases left in between. Germline CDR1 reads SGHNT; CDR2 reads YYREEE (reference sequence). The CDR3 is made up of 14 amino acids. Here the CDR3 reads CASSLFGPPYTQYF. Here the CDR3 DNA reads TGTGCCAGCAGCTTGTTCGGACCACCCTATACGCAGTATTTT.

This clonotype was counted between two and nine times. The chain joins TRBV28 to TRBJ2-2, with D uncertain. The germline V gene has CDR1 MDHEN and CDR2 SYDVKM. The CDR3 runs to 12 residues. The V end lost 3 bases, the J end lost 6 bases, and 5 bases lay between the germline ends. The DNA of the CDR3 is TGTGCCAGCAGTTTGAGCTCCGGGGAGCTGTTTTTT. Its translation: CASSLSSGELFF.

V and J are TRBV28 and TRBJ2-1, with D uncertain. CDR3 length: 13 residues. With 7 bases removed from V and 1 base from J, the gap between germline ends came to 8 bases. Germline assignment: CDR1 MDHEN and CDR2 SYDVKM. Here the CDR3 DNA reads TGTGCCAGCACGACCGGGTCCTACAATGAGCAGTTCTTC. It specifies CASTTGSYNEQFF.

This clonotype was seen many times. The chain has TRBV12-3 or TRBV12-4 and TRBJ2-2; D is unresolved. The CDR3 contains 13 residues. Trimming shortened V by 6 bases and J by 3 bases, and 8 bases separated the two germline ends. CDR3 DNA sequence: TGTGCCAGCAGCCCAGAGGACACCGGGGAGCTGTTTTTT. Protein product: CASSPEDTGELFF.